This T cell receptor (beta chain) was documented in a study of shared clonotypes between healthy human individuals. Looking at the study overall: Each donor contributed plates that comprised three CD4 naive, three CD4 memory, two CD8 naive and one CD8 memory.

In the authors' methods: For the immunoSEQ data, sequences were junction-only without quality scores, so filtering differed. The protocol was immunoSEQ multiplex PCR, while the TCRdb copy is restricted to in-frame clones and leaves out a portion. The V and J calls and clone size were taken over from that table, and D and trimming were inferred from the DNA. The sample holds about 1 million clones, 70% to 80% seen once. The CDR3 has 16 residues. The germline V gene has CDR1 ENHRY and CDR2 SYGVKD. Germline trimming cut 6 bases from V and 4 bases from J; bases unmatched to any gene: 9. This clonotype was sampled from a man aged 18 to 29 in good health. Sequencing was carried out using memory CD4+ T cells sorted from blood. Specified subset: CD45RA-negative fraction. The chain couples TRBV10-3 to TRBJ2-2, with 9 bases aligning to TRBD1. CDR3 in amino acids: CAIRDRGTGSTGELFF. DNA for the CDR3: TGTGCCATCAGAGACCGTGGGACAGGGTCCACCGGGGAGCTGTTTTTT.